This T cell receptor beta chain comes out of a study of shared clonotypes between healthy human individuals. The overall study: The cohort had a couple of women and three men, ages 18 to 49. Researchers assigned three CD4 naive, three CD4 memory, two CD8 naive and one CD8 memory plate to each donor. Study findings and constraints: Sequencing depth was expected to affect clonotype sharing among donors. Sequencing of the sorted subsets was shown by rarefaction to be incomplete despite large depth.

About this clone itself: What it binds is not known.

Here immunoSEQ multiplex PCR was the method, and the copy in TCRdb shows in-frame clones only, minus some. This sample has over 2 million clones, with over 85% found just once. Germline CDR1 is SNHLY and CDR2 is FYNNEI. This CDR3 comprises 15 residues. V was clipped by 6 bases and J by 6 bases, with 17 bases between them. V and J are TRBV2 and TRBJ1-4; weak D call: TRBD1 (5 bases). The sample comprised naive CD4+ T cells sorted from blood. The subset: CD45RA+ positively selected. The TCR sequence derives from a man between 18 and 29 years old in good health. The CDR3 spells CASRERGRVDEKLFF. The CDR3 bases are TGTGCCAGCAGGGAAAGGGGCAGGGTGGATGAAAAACTGTTTTTT.